This TCR beta chain was found in a study of cytomegalovirus exposure and HLA in healthy donors. About the study: It was reported in a later analysis that the 120 validation repertoires used the same platform as the 650 to 800 first-cohort repertoires.

On this clone itself: What it binds is unknown.

The study's findings and limits: Many donors carried some public TCRs, although rarity characterized most TCR sequences.

The repertoire was sequenced with immunoSEQ multiplex PCR; TCRdb's copy has only in-frame clones and lacks some. The sample lists about 98,000 clones, 87% occurring once. Material for sequencing was PBMCs. This clonotype was sampled from a woman in her thirties in good health and CMV-seronegative.

The CDR3 DNA reads as TGTGCCAGCAGTAGATACGCGGAGGAAAAACTGTTTTTT. Its protein product is CASSRYAEEKLFF. V usage is TRBV6-1 and J usage is TRBJ1-4, with D unclear. This CDR3 region has 13 residues. V was pared by 5 bases and J by 8 bases, with 12 bases between. Germline V gene data show CDR1 as MNHNS and CDR2 as SASEGT.